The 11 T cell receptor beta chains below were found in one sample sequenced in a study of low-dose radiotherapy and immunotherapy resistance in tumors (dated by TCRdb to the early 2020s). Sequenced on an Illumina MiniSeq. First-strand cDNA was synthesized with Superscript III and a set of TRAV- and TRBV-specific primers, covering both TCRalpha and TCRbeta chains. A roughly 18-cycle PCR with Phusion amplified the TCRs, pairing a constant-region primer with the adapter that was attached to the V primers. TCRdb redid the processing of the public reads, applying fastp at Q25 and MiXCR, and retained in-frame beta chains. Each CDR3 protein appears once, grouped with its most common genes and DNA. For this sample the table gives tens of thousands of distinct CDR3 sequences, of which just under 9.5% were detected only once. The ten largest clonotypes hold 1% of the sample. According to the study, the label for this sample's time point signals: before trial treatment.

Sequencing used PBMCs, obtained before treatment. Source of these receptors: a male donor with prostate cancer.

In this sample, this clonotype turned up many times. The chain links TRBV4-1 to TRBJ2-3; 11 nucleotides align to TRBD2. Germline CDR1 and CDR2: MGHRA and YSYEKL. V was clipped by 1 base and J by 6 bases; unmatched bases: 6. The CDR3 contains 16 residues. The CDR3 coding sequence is TGCGCCAGCAGCCAAGTGCTAGCGGGAGGTGGGGATACGCAGTATTTT. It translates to CASSQVLAGGGDTQYF.

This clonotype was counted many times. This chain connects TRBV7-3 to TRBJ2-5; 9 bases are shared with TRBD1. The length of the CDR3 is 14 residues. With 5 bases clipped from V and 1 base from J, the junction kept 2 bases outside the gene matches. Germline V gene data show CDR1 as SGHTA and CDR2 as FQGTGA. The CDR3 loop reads CASSVTGGQETQYF. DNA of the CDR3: TGTGCCAGCAGCGTGACAGGGGGCCAAGAGACCCAGTACTTC.

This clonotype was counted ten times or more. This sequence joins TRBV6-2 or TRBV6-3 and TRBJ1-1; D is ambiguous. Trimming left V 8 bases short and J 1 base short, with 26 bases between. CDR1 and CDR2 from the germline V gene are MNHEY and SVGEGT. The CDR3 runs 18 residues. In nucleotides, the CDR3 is TGTGCCAGCGTTCTTAACAGCCCGGTTATTCCTGGGAACACTGAAGCTTTCTTT. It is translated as CASVLNSPVIPGNTEAFF.

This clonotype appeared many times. The chain's CDR3 is CASSYYSSGVASSYNEQFF. The CDR3 DNA reads TGTGCCAGCAGTTACTATTCATCGGGGGTAGCGAGCTCCTACAATGAGCAGTTCTTC. The V and J genes are TRBV6-2 or TRBV6-3 and TRBJ2-1, with D perhaps matching TRBD2 (6 bases). Per germline, CDR1 MNHEY and CDR2 SVGEGT. Deletions cut 1 base from V and 0 bases from J, with 19 bases between. The CDR3 loop spans 19 amino acids.

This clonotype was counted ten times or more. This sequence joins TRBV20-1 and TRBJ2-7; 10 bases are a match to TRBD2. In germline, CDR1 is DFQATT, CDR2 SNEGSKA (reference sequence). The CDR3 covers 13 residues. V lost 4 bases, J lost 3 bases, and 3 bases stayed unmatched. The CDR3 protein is CSAKLAGVYEQYF. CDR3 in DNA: TGCAGTGCTAAGCTAGCGGGAGTCTACGAGCAGTACTTC.

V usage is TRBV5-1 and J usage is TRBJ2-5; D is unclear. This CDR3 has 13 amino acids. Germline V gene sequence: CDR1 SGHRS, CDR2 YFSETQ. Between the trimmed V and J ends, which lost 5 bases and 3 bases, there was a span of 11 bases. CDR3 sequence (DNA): TGCGCCAGCAGATCGGTCCCAAAAGAGACCCAGTACTTC. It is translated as CASRSVPKETQYF.

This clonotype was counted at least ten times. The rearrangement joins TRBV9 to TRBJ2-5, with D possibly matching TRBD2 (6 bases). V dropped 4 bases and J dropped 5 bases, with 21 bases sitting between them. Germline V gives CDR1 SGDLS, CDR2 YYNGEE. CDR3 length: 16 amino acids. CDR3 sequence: CASSMGSGTSLETQYF. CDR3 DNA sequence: TGTGCCAGCAGCATGGGATCCGGGACTTCGTTGGAGACCCAGTACTTC.

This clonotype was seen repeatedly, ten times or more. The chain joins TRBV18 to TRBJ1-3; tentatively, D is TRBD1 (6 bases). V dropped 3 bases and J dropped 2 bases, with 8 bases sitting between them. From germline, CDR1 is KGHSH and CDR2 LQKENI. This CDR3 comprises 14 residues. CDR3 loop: CASSPGQTGNTIYF. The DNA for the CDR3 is TGTGCCAGCTCACCCGGACAGACTGGAAACACCATATATTTT.

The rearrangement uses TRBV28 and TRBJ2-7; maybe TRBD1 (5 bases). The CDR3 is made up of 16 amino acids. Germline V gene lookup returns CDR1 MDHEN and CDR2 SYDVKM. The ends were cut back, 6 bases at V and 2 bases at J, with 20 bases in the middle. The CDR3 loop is CASRGAVSSFTYEQYF. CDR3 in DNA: TGTGCCAGCAGAGGGGCCGTCTCATCGTTTACCTACGAGCAGTACTTC. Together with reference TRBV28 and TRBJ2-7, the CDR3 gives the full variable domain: DVKVTQSSRYLVKRTGEKVFLECVQDMDHENMFWYRQDPGLGLRLIYFSYDVKMKEKGDIPEGYSVSREKKERFSLILESASTNQTSMYLCASRGAVSSFTYEQYFGPGTRLTVT.

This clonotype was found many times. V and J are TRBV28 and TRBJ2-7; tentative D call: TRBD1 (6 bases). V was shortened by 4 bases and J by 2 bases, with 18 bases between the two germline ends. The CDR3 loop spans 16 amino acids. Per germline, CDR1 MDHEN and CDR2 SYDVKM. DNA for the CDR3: TGTGCCAGCAGTTCCCTCGGACAGATTCAGGCCTACGAGCAGTACTTC. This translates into CASSSLGQIQAYEQYF.

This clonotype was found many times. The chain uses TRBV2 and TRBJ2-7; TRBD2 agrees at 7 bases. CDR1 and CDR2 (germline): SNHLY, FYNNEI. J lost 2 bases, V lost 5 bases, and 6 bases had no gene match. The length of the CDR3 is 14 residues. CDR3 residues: CASSLADKPYEQYF. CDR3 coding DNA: TGTGCCAGCAGTCTAGCGGATAAGCCCTACGAGCAGTACTTC.